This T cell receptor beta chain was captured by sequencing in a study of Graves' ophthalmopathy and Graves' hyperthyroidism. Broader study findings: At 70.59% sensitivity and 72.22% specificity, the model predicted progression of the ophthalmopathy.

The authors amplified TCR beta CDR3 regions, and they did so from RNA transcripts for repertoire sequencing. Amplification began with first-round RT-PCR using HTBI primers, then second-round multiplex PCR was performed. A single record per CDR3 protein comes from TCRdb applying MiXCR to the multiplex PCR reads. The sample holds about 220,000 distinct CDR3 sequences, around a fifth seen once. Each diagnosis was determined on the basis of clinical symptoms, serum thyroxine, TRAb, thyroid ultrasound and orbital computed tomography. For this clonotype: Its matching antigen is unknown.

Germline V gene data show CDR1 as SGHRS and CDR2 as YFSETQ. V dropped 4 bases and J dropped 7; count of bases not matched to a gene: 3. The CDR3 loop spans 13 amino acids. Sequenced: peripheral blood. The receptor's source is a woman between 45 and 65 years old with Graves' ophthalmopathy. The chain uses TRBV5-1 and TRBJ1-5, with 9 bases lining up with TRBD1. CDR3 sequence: CASSKGQGQPQHF. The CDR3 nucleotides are TGCGCCAGCAGCAAGGGACAGGGACAGCCCCAGCATTTT. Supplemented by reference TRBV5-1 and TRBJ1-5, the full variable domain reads KAGVTQTPRYLIKTRGQQVTLSCSPISGHRSVSWYQQTPGQGLQFLFEYFSETQRNKGNFPGRFSGRQFSNSRSEMNVSTLELGDSALYLCASSKGQGQPQHFGDGTRLSIL.